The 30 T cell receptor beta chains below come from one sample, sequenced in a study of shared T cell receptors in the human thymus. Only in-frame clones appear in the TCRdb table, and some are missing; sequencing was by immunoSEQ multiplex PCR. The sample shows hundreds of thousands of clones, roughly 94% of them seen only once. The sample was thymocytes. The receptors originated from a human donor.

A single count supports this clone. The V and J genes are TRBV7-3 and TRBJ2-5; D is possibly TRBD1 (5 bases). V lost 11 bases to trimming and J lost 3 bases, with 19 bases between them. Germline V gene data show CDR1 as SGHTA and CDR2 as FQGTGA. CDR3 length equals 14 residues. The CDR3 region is CAAPNDSPKETQYF. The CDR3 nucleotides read TGTGCCGCACCAAATGACAGCCCAAAAGAGACCCAGTACTTC.

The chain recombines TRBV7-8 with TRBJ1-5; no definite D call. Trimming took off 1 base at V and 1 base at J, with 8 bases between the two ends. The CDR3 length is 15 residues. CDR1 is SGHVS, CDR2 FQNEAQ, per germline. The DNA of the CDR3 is TGTGCCAGCAGCTTAGATCGGCACAGCAATCAGCCCCAGCATTTT. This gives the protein CASSLDRHSNQPQHF.

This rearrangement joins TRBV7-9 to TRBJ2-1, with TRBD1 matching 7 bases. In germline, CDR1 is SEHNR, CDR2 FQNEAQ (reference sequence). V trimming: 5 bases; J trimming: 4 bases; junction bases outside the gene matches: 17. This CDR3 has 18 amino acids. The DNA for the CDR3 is TGTGCCAGCAGCACCATACCGGGACAGTTCGCCTTGTACAATGAGCAGTTCTTC. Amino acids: CASSTIPGQFALYNEQFF.

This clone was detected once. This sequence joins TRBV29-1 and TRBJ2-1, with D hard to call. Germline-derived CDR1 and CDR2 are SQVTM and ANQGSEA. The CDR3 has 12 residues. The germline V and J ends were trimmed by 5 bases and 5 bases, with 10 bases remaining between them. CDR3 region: CSVSRPNNEQFF. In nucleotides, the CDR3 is TGCAGCGTTTCCAGACCAAACAATGAGCAGTTCTTC.

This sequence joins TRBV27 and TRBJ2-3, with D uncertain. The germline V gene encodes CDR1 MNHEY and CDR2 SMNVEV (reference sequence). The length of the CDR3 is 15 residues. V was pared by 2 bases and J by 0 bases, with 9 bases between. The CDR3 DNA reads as TGTGCCAGCAGTTTAACGGGTCCTAGCACAGATACGCAGTATTTT. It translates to CASSLTGPSTDTQYF.

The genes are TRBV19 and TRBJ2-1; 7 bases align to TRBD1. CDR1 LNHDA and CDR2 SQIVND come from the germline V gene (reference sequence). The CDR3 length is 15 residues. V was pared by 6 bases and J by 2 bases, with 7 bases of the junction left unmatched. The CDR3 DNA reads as TGTGCCAGTAGCCCCGGACAGGCCCCCTACAATGAGCAGTTCTTC. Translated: CASSPGQAPYNEQFF.

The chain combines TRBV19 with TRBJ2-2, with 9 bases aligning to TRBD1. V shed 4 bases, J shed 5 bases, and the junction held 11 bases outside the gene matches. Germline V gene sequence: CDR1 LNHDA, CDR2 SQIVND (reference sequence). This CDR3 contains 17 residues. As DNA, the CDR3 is TGTGCCAGTAGTAGCCGAGGGGACAGGGATAGTACCGGGGAGCTGTTTTTT. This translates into CASSSRGDRDSTGELFF. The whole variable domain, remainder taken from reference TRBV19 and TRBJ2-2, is DGGITQSPKYLFRKEGQNVTLSCEQNLNHDAMYWYRQDPGQGLRLIYYSQIVNDFQKGDIAEGYSVSREKKESFPLTVTSAQKNPTAFYLCASSSRGDRDSTGELFFGEGSRLTVL.

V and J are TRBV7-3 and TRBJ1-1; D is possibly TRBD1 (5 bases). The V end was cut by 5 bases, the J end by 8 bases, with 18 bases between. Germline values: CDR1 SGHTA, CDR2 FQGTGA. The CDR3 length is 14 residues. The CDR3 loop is CASSLGGGRREAFF. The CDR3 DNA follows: TGTGCCAGCAGCCTCGGCGGGGGGAGGCGAGAAGCTTTCTTT. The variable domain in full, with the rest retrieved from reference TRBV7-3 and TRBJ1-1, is GAGVSQTPSNKVTEKGKYVELRCDPISGHTALYWYRQSLGQGPEFLIYFQGTGAADDSGLPNDRFFAVRPEGSVSTLKIQRTERGDSAVYLCASSLGGGRREAFFGQGTRLTVV.

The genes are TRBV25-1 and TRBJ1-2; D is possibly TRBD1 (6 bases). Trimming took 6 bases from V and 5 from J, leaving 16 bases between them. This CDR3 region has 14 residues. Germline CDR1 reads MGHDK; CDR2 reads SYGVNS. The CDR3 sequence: CASREQGGVYGYTF. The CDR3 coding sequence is TGTGCCAGCAGAGAACAGGGTGGGGTTTATGGCTACACCTTC.

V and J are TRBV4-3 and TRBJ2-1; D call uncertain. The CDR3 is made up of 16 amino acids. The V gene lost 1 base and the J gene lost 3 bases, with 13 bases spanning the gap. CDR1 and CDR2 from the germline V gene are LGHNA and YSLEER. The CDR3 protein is CASSQGTPLLYNEQFF. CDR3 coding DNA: TGCGCCAGCAGCCAAGGAACCCCTCTTCTCTACAATGAGCAGTTCTTC.

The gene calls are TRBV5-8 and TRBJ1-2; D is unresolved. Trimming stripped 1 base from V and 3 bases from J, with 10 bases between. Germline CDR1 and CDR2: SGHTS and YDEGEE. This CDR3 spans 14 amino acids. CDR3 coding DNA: TGTGCCAGCAGCTTGTCCGCAGACTACTATGGCTACACCTTC. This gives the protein CASSLSADYYGYTF.

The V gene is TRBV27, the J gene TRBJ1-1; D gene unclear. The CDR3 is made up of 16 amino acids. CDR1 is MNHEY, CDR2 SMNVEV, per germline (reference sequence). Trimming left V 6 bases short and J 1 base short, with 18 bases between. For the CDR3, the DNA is TGTGCCAGCAGCTTCCTATCGCTTGACGGGAACACTGAAGCTTTCTTT. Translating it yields CASSFLSLDGNTEAFF.

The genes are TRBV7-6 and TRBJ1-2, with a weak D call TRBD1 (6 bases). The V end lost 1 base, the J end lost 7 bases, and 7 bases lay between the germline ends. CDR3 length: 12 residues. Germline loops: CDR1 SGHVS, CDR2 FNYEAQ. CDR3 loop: CASSLGGPGYTF. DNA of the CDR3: TGTGCCAGCAGCTTAGGGGGGCCTGGCTACACCTTC.

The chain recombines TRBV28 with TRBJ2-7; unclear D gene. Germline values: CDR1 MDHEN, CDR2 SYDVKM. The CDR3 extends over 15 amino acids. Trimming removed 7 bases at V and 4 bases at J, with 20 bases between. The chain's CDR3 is CASKGPGPTGYEQYF. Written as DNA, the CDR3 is TGTGCCAGCAAAGGACCAGGCCCTACTGGTTACGAGCAGTACTTC.

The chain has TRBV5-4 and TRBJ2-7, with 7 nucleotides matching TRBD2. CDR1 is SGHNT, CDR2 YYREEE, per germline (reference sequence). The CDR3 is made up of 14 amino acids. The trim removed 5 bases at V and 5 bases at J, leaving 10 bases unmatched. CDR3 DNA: TGTGCCAGCAGACTGGACCACCGGGGGGACGAGCAGTACTTC. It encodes CASRLDHRGDEQYF.

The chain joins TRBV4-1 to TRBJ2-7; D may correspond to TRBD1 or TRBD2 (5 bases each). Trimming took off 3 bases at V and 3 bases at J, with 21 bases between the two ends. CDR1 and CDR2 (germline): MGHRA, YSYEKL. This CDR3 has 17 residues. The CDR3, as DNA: TGCGCCAGCAGCCACTCCCCACGGGGCCCCCGGGGCTACGAGCAGTACTTC. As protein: CASSHSPRGPRGYEQYF.

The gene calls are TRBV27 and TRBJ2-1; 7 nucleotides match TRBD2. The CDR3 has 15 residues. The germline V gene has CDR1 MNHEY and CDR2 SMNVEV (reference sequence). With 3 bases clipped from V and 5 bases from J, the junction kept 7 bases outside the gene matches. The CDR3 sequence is CASSLVREPNNEQFF. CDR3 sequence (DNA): TGTGCCAGCAGTTTGGTGCGGGAGCCCAACAATGAGCAGTTCTTC.

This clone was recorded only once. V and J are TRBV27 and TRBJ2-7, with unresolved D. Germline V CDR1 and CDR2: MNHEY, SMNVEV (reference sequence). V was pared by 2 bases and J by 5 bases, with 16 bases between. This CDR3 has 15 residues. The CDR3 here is CASSLLGSNPHEQYF. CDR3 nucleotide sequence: TGTGCCAGCAGTTTACTAGGGTCTAACCCCCACGAGCAGTACTTC.

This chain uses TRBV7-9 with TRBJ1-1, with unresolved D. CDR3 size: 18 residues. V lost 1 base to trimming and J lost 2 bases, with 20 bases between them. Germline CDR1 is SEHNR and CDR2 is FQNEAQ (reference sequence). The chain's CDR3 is CASSLESIPTENNTEAFF. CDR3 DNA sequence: TGTGCCAGCAGCTTAGAATCTATACCAACTGAGAACAACACTGAAGCTTTCTTT.

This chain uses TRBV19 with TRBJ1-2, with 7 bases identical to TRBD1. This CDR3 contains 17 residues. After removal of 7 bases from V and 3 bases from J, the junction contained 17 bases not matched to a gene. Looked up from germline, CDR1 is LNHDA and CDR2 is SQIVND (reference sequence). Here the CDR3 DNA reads TGTGCCAGTACCCCCGGGTGGGACAGCACATTGGACTATGGCTACACCTTC. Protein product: CASTPGWDSTLDYGYTF.

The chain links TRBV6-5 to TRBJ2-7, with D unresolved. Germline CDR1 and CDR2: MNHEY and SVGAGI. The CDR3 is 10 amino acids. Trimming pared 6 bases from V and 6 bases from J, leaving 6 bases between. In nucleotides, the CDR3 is TGTGCCAGCAGCCCCGCCGAGCAGTACTTC. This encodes CASSPAEQYF.

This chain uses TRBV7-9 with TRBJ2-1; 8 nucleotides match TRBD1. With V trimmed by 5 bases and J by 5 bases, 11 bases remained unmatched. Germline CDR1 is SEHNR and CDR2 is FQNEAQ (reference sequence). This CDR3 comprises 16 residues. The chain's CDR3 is CASSPPDRVGHNEQFF. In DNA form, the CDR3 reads TGTGCCAGCAGCCCGCCGGACAGGGTCGGACACAATGAGCAGTTCTTC.

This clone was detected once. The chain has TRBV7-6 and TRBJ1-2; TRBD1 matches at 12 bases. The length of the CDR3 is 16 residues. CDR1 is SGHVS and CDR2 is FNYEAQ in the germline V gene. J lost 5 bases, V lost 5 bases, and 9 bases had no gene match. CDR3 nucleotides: TGTGCCAGCAGCCCTACCGGGACAGGGGGCCGGTATGGCTACACCTTC. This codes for CASSPTGTGGRYGYTF.

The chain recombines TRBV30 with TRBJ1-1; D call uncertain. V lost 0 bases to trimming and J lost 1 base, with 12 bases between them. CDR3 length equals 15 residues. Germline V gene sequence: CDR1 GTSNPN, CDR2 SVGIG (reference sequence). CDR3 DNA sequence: TGTGCCTGGAGTGTAATGCGACTGGAGAACACTGAAGCTTTCTTT. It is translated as CAWSVMRLENTEAFF. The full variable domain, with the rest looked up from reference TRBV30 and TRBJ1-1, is SQTIHQWPATLVQPVGSPLSLECTVEGTSNPNLYWYRQAAGRGLQLLFYSVGIGQISSEVPQNLSASRPQDRQFILSSKKLLLSDSGFYLCAWSVMRLENTEAFFGQGTRLTVV.

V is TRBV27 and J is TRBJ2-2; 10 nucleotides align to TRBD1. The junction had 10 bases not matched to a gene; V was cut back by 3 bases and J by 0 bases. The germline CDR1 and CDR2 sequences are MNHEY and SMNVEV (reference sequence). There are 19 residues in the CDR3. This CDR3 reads CASSFRPRDRGSNTGELFF. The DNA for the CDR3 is TGTGCCAGCAGTTTCCGACCCCGGGACAGGGGTTCGAACACCGGGGAGCTGTTTTTT.

CDR3: CASSEAGPTNTGELFF. The CDR3 nucleotides read TGTGCCAGCAGTGAAGCAGGACCCACGAACACCGGGGAGCTGTTTTTT. The chain links TRBV25-1 to TRBJ2-2; D call uncertain. CDR1 is MGHDK and CDR2 is SYGVNS in the germline V gene. The length of the CDR3 is 16 residues. V was clipped by 2 bases and J by 0 bases, with 10 bases between them.

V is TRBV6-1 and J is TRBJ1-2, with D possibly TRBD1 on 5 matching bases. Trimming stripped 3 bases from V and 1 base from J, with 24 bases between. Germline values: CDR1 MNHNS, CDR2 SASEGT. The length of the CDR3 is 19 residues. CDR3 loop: CASSDALNGAGSFNYGYTF. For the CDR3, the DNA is TGTGCCAGCAGTGATGCGCTTAACGGGGCGGGGTCCTTTAACTATGGCTACACCTTC.

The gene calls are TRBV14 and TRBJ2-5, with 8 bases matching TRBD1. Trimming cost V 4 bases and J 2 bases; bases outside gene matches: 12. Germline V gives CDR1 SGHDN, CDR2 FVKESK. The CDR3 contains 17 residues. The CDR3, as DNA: TGTGCCAGCAGCCTATCAGACAGGGGTAAATTGCAAGAGACCCAGTACTTC. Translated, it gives CASSLSDRGKLQETQYF.

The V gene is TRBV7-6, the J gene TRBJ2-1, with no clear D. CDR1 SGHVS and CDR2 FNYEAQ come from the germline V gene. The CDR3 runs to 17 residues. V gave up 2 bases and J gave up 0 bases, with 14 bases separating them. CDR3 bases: TGTGCCAGCAGCTTATCCCGGGTCGCGCCCTCCTACAATGAGCAGTTCTTC. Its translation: CASSLSRVAPSYNEQFF.

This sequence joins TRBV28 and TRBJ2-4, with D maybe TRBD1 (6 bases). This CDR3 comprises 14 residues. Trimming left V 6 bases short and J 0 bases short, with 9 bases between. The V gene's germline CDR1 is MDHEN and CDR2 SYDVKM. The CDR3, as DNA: TGTGCCAGCAGGCAACAGGGAGCCAAAAACATTCAGTACTTC. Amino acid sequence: CASRQQGAKNIQYF. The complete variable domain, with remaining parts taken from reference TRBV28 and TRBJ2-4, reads DVKVTQSSRYLVKRTGEKVFLECVQDMDHENMFWYRQDPGLGLRLIYFSYDVKMKEKGDIPEGYSVSREKKERFSLILESASTNQTSMYLCASRQQGAKNIQYFGAGTRLSVL.